This T cell receptor beta chain was recorded in a study of early T cells in non-severe SARS-CoV-2 infection. One entry per CDR3 protein results from TCRdb running MiXCR on the 5' RACE reads. The sample lists 52,000 or so distinct CDR3 sequences; 6.5% to 7.5% were seen once. Germline assignment: CDR1 DFQATT and CDR2 SNEGSKA (reference sequence). V gave up 4 bases and J gave up 0 bases, with 11 bases separating them. The CDR3 spans 14 residues. The receptor was derived from an adult who was a healthcare worker with PCR-confirmed SARS-CoV-2 infection or an uninfected control (not recorded which). Specimen: whole blood, collected at baseline. This chain connects TRBV20-1 to TRBJ2-3; D is perhaps TRBD1 (6 bases). CDR3 amino acids: CSAKYQGSTDTQYF. The CDR3 DNA reads TGCAGTGCTAAGTATCAGGGGAGCACAGATACGCAGTATTTT.